This record covers a single T cell receptor beta chain. Its target is not known. This sample is drawn from a study of cytomegalovirus exposure and HLA in healthy donors. 60 Vbeta and 13 Jbeta primers were used in PCR. The assay was immunoSEQ multiplex PCR, and TCRdb's table has in-frame clones only and misses some. This sample has over 250,000 clones, with 72% found just once. General study results and limits: Cytomegalovirus-associated status was assigned to some 180 TCR beta chains. A later analysis linked about 17,000 TCR beta sequences to HLA alleles at 0.05 false discovery rate. Cytomegalovirus status, reportedly, was diagnosed with high specificity and sensitivity by the classifier.

V lost 3 bases, J lost 2 bases, and 10 bases lay in between. The germline V gene encodes CDR1 MGHDK and CDR2 SYGVNS. This CDR3 is built from 14 residues. The receptor's source is a female donor in good health and CMV-seronegative. Input material: PBMCs. The genes are TRBV25-1 and TRBJ1-2; D uncertain. The DNA of the CDR3 is TGTGCCAGCAGTGACTTAGTCACGAACTATGGCTACACCTTC. This codes for CASSDLVTNYGYTF.